The 27 T cell receptor beta chains listed next were all sequenced from one sample in a study of STAT5B mutations in CD4+ large granular lymphocyte leukemia. Method: immunoSEQ multiplex PCR; TCRdb's copy keeps in-frame clones and lacks some. The table shows about 31,000 clones, with about 74% occurring only once. Sequencing was performed on CD4+ T cells from blood buffy coats. The receptors derive from a human donor in good health.

The J gene is TRBJ2-4, the V gene TRBV11-2, with a possible D match to TRBD1 (6 bases). This CDR3 has 16 residues. CDR1 is SGHAT and CDR2 is FQNNGV in the germline V gene. Between the trimmed V and J ends, which lost 5 bases and 1 base, there was a span of 15 bases. CDR3 bases: TGTGCCAGCAGCCAACAGGGAAGAGGGGCCAAAAACATTCAGTACTTC. This sequence encodes CASSQQGRGAKNIQYF.

The V and J genes are TRBV5-4 and TRBJ1-2; no clear D gene. Germline lookup yields CDR1 SGHNT and CDR2 YYREEE (reference sequence). V was trimmed by 0 bases and J by 8 bases, leaving 17 bases between them. The CDR3 covers 15 residues. The CDR3 sequence: CASSLALGKGTGYTF. Here the CDR3 DNA reads TGTGCCAGCAGCTTGGCCTTAGGGAAGGGTACCGGCTACACCTTC.

The chain combines TRBV5-4 with TRBJ2-5, with D possibly being TRBD1 or TRBD2 (5 bases each). The assigned J gene may be wrong: the sequence end matches TRBJ2-7 better. The CDR3 spans 14 residues. Per the germline V gene, CDR1 is SGHNT and CDR2 is YYREEE (reference sequence). The CDR3 region has the DNA TGTGCCAGCAGCCTCTCGGGGCGGAGAGGCGAGCAGTACTTC. Encoded protein: CASSLSGRRGEQYF.

This clone showed up just a few times. The chain couples TRBV19 to TRBJ1-2; possible D gene TRBD1, 5 bases. This CDR3 contains 13 residues. Between the trimmed V and J ends, which lost 6 bases and 3 bases, there was a span of 11 bases. CDR1 and CDR2 (germline): LNHDA, SQIVND (reference sequence). The CDR3 sequence: CASSPRGDYGYTF. CDR3 sequence (DNA): TGTGCCAGTAGCCCTCGGGGGGACTATGGCTACACCTTC.

This sequence joins TRBV19 and TRBJ2-3; D not certain. Trimming removed 4 bases at V and 6 bases at J, with 14 bases between. This CDR3 has 14 residues. The germline gives CDR1 LNHDA, CDR2 SQIVND (reference sequence). The CDR3 bases are TGTGCCAGTAGTACGGGCAGTAGTGGGGATACGCAGTATTTT. Amino acid sequence: CASSTGSSGDTQYF. The whole variable domain, remainder taken from reference TRBV19 and TRBJ2-3, is DGGITQSPKYLFRKEGQNVTLSCEQNLNHDAMYWYRQDPGQGLRLIYYSQIVNDFQKGDIAEGYSVSREKKESFPLTVTSAQKNPTAFYLCASSTGSSGDTQYFGPGTRLTVL.

This clone was recorded a few times. The J gene is TRBJ1-5, the V gene TRBV2, with D tentatively TRBD1 (5 bases). Trimming took off 4 bases at V and 2 bases at J, with 15 bases between the two ends. In germline, CDR1 is SNHLY, CDR2 FYNNEI. The CDR3 length is 16 residues. CDR3 nucleotide sequence: TGTGCCAGCAGTGGAGGGGTCCCTTGGGGCAATCAGCCCCAGCATTTT. Amino acid sequence: CASSGGVPWGNQPQHF.

The gene calls are TRBV19 and TRBJ1-1, with D perhaps TRBD1 (6 bases). V was clipped by 2 bases and J by 0 bases, with 10 bases between them. Per the germline V gene, CDR1 is LNHDA and CDR2 is SQIVND (reference sequence). CDR3 length: 15 amino acids. CDR3 DNA sequence: TGTGCCAGTAGTATAACAGGGATAATGAACACTGAAGCTTTCTTT. This codes for CASSITGIMNTEAFF.

The chain links TRBV6-1 to TRBJ1-1; D unresolved. The ends were cut back, 9 bases at V and 2 bases at J, with 10 bases in the middle. Germline V gives CDR1 MNHNS, CDR2 SASEGT. This CDR3 is 12 amino acids long. The CDR3: CASRLGNTEAFF. In DNA form, the CDR3 reads TGTGCCAGTCGGTTGGGTAACACTGAAGCTTTCTTT.

The chain carries TRBV2 and TRBJ2-1; D unresolved. Trimming left V 8 bases short and J 10 bases short, with 18 bases between. Germline CDR1 is SNHLY and CDR2 is FYNNEI. The CDR3 is 13 residues long. Here the CDR3 reads CASAPNRPNEQFF. CDR3 bases: TGTGCCAGCGCCCCCAATAGGCCCAACGAGCAGTTCTTC.

The count of this clone is one. V is TRBV4-1 and J is TRBJ1-2, with 12 bases aligning to TRBD1. The germline V gene encodes CDR1 MGHRA and CDR2 YSYEKL. CDR3 length: 14 residues. Trimming cost V 4 bases and J 7 bases; bases outside gene matches: 4. The CDR3 DNA sequence: TGCGCCAGCAGCCCGGGACAGGGGGCGAGTGGCTACACCTTC. As protein: CASSPGQGASGYTF.

This clone was counted a single time. The rearrangement joins TRBV6-1 to TRBJ1-1, with 7 bases matching TRBD1. Germline-derived CDR1 and CDR2 are MNHNS and SASEGT. The V and J ends lost 5 bases and 5 bases, in that order; junction bases with no gene match: 5. This CDR3 is built from 13 residues. Written as DNA, the CDR3 is TGTGCCAGCAGTAACCAGGGGGGGACTGAAGCTTTCTTT. It encodes CASSNQGGTEAFF.

The CDR3 nucleotides read TGTGCCAGCTCACCCGACGGGAATCAGCCCCAGCATTTT. It is translated as CASSPDGNQPQHF. The genes are TRBV18 and TRBJ1-5; D not certain. Trimming took 3 bases from V and 4 from J, leaving 7 bases between them. Germline values: CDR1 KGHSH, CDR2 LQKENI. This CDR3 has 13 residues. The entire variable domain, with the rest obtained from reference TRBV18 and TRBJ1-5, is as follows: NAGVMQNPRHLVRRRGQEARLRCSPMKGHSHVYWYRQLPEEGLKFMVYLQKENIIDESGMPKERFSAEFPKEGPSILRIQQVVRGDSAAYFCASSPDGNQPQHFGDGTRLSIL.

The chain links TRBV18 to TRBJ2-1, with TRBD2 identical over 7 bases. V shed 1 base and J 8 bases; nucleotides not matched to a gene: 5. This CDR3 spans 14 amino acids. Germline CDR1 reads KGHSH; CDR2 reads LQKENI. The DNA of the CDR3 is TGTGCCAGCTCACCACAAGCGGGATTATATGAGCAGTTCTTC. Translated: CASSPQAGLYEQFF.

V usage is TRBV4-3 and J usage is TRBJ2-1; TRBD2 might be the D (5 bases). Germline CDR1 LGHNA, CDR2 YSLEER. This CDR3 has 15 amino acids. V was shortened by 1 base and J by 4 bases, with 11 bases between the two germline ends. CDR3 sequence: CASSQGGSAYNEQFF. The CDR3, as DNA: TGCGCCAGCAGCCAAGGAGGTAGCGCGTACAATGAGCAGTTCTTC.

This clone was detected only a few times. The CDR3 spells CASSSYDTGGTEAFF. As DNA, the CDR3 is TGTGCCAGCAGCTCTTACGACACGGGAGGGACTGAAGCTTTCTTT. The rearrangement joins TRBV7-2 to TRBJ1-1; no definite D call. V was shortened by 4 bases and J by 5 bases, with 17 bases between the two germline ends. This CDR3 contains 15 residues. Germline-derived CDR1 and CDR2 are SGHTA and FQGNSA.

This clone was seen only a few times. The rearrangement joins TRBV19 to TRBJ1-1, with D tentatively TRBD1 (5 bases). The CDR3 has 15 residues. Germline assignment: CDR1 LNHDA and CDR2 SQIVND (reference sequence). The V gene lost 3 bases and the J gene lost 5 bases, with 16 bases spanning the gap. As DNA, the CDR3 is TGTGCCAGTAGTATTGGCACAGGTATTAGGACTGAAGCTTTCTTT. Translation: CASSIGTGIRTEAFF.

The rearrangement joins TRBV6-6 to TRBJ1-2; D is undetermined. Germline V gene data show CDR1 as MNHNY and CDR2 as SVGAGI (reference sequence). The CDR3 has 13 amino acids. With 2 bases removed from V and 4 bases from J, the gap between germline ends came to 8 bases. CDR3 protein: CASSYPDPYGYTF. Written as DNA, the CDR3 is TGTGCCAGCAGTTACCCTGACCCCTATGGCTACACCTTC.

The sample holds a few counts of this clone. This rearrangement joins TRBV19 to TRBJ1-5; tentatively, D is TRBD1 (6 bases). Trimming removed 1 base at V and 5 bases at J, with 9 bases between. The CDR3 length is 14 residues. Germline CDR1 LNHDA, CDR2 SQIVND (reference sequence). CDR3 loop: CASSIVAGDQPQHF. The CDR3 DNA reads TGTGCCAGTAGTATAGTGGCAGGGGATCAGCCCCAGCATTTT. Drawing the rest from reference TRBV19 and TRBJ1-5, the complete variable domain is DGGITQSPKYLFRKEGQNVTLSCEQNLNHDAMYWYRQDPGQGLRLIYYSQIVNDFQKGDIAEGYSVSREKKESFPLTVTSAQKNPTAFYLCASSIVAGDQPQHFGDGTRLSIL.

Regarding this clone: The sample contains more than one DNA sequence encoding this CDR3. The chain uses TRBV28 and TRBJ1-5; D might be TRBD1 (6 bases). Germline loops: CDR1 MDHEN, CDR2 SYDVKM. Trimming removed 3 bases at V and 5 bases at J, with 14 bases between. This CDR3 spans 15 amino acids. The DNA of the CDR3 is TGTGCCAGCAGTTTTTGGGGGGCGAGAGATCAGCCCCAGCATTTT. Amino acids: CASSFWGARDQPQHF.

This chain connects TRBV7-6 to TRBJ2-2; D may be TRBD1 (6 bases). From germline, CDR1 is SGHVS and CDR2 FNYEAQ. The CDR3 contains 16 residues. V lost 3 bases and J lost 7, with 18 bases in between. The CDR3 loop is CASSFSPNRVDGELFF. The CDR3 nucleotides are TGTGCCAGCAGCTTTTCCCCGAACAGGGTCGACGGGGAGCTGTTTTTT.

V gene TRBV11-3 combines with J gene TRBJ1-1; possibly TRBD1 for D (6 bases). The germline CDR1 and CDR2 sequences are SGHNT and YENEEA. Trimming left V 0 bases short and J 8 bases short, with 19 bases between. CDR3 length: 16 amino acids. CDR3 DNA sequence: TGTGCCAGCAGCTTAGAGTACAGCGGGTGGGGGGCAGAAGCTTTCTTT. Protein product: CASSLEYSGWGAEAFF.

The rearrangement uses TRBV11-2 and TRBJ2-3; D might be TRBD1 or TRBD2, each matching 6 bases. The germline gives CDR1 SGHAT, CDR2 FQNNGV. V gave up 5 bases and J gave up 5 bases, with 8 bases separating them. CDR3 length: 12 residues. In DNA form, the CDR3 reads TGTGCCAGCAGCGGAGGGGGAGATACGCAGTATTTT. This translates into CASSGGGDTQYF.

The chain has TRBV4-1 and TRBJ2-1, with 14 bases identical to TRBD2. CDR3 length: 17 residues. The germline gives CDR1 MGHRA, CDR2 YSYEKL. The V gene end was trimmed by 4 bases and the J gene end by 3 bases; junction bases not matched to a gene: 5. CDR3 sequence reads: CASSLGLAGGYYNEQFF. In DNA, the CDR3 is TGCGCCAGCAGCCTCGGACTAGCGGGGGGCTACTACAATGAGCAGTTCTTC.

This chain joins TRBV11-2 and TRBJ1-2; the D is unclear. Deletions cut 8 bases from V and 3 bases from J, with 13 bases between. CDR3 length equals 13 residues. Germline V gene lookup returns CDR1 SGHAT and CDR2 FQNNGV. CDR3 bases: TGTGCCAGCGGACGTCGGGGATACTATGGCTACACCTTC. The encoded protein is CASGRRGYYGYTF.

This clone showed up just a few times. The chain combines TRBV7-9 with TRBJ2-7; a possible D gene is TRBD2 (7 bases). The germline V gene has CDR1 SEHNR and CDR2 FQNEAQ (reference sequence). V dropped 5 bases and J dropped 3 bases, with 14 bases sitting between them. The CDR3 spans 14 residues. The CDR3 protein is CASSPQGGGYEQYF. The CDR3 DNA reads as TGTGCCAGCAGCCCACAGGGAGGGGGCTACGAGCAGTACTTC.

This chain uses TRBV7-9 with TRBJ1-6; D is unclear. V was clipped by 2 bases and J by 14 bases, with 19 bases between them. Per germline, CDR1 SEHNR and CDR2 FQNEAQ (reference sequence). CDR3 length equals 15 residues. CDR3 nucleotides: TGTGCCAGCAGCTTAAAAGGCGCAAGCATTGTCGCCCTCCACTTT. Its translation: CASSLKGASIVALHF.

The chain uses TRBV5-1 and TRBJ2-2; 7 bases align to TRBD1. Germline loops: CDR1 SGHRS, CDR2 YFSETQ. J lost 9 bases, V lost 1 base, and 3 bases had no gene match. This CDR3 spans 13 amino acids. The CDR3 is CASSLTGDRELFF. The CDR3, as DNA: TGCGCCAGCAGCTTGACAGGGGATCGGGAGCTGTTTTTT.